This TCR beta chain was identified in a study of cytomegalovirus exposure and HLA in healthy donors. Turning to this clone: What it binds is not known.

The CDR3 has 15 residues. Germline loops: CDR1 LNHDA, CDR2 SQIVND (reference sequence). Losses at the gene ends were 5 bases for V and 6 bases for J; bases not matched to a gene: 9. The PCR made use of 60 Vbeta and 13 Jbeta primers. As processed by the authors: Approximately 11 million of the approximately 80 million unique TCR beta chains counted in a later analysis were shared. The repertoire was sequenced with immunoSEQ multiplex PCR; TCRdb's copy has only in-frame clones and lacks some. That table is the source of V, J and clone size, and D and trimming were worked out from the DNA. The data contain about 130,000 clones, roughly 79% of them singletons. Study-level findings and limits: Later work showed greater clonal expansion in HLA-associated TCR beta chains than in equally common others.

V gene TRBV19 combines with J gene TRBJ2-3; 9 nucleotides match TRBD2. This sequence originates from a woman in her forties or fifties in good health and CMV-seronegative. The sequencing sample was made of PBMCs. The CDR3 sequence is CASSPEGLATDTQYF. The CDR3 coding sequence is TGTGCCAGTAGTCCAGAAGGACTAGCGACCGATACGCAGTATTTT.